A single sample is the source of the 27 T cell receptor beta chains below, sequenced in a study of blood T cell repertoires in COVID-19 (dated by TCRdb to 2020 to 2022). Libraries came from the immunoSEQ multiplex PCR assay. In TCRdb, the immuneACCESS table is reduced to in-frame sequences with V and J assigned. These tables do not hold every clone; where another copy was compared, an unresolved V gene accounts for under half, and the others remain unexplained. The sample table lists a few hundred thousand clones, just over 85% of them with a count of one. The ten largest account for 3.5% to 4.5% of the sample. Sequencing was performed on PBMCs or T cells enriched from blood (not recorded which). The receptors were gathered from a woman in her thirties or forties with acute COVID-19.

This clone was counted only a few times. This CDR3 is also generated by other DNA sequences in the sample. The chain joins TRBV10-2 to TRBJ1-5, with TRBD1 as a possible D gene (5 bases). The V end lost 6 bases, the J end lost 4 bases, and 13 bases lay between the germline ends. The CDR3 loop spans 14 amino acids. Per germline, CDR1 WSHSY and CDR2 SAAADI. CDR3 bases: TGCGCCAGCAGGCAGGGAGGCTCGAATCAGCCCCAGCATTTT. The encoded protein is CASRQGGSNQPQHF.

This CDR3 reads CASRGQGVGTQYF. Here the CDR3 DNA reads TGTGCCAGCAGGGGACAGGGAGTAGGGACGCAGTATTTT. The chain has TRBV27 and TRBJ2-3, with 9 bases that match TRBD1. This CDR3 is 13 amino acids long. Germline V lookup: CDR1 MNHEY, CDR2 SMNVEV (reference sequence). Germline trimming cut 6 bases from V and 9 bases from J; bases unmatched to any gene: 7.

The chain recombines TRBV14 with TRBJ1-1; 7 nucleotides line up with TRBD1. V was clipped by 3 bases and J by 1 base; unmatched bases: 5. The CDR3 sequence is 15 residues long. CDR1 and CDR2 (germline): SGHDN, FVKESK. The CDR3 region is CASSQRGPRNTEAFF. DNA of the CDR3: TGTGCCAGCAGCCAGAGGGGGCCGAGGAACACTGAAGCTTTCTTT.

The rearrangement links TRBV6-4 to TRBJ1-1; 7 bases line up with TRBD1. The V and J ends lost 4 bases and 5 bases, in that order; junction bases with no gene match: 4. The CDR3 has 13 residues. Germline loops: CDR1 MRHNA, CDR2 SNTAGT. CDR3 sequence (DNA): TGTGCCAGCAGTGCAATGACAGGGACTGAAGCTTTCTTT. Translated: CASSAMTGTEAFF.

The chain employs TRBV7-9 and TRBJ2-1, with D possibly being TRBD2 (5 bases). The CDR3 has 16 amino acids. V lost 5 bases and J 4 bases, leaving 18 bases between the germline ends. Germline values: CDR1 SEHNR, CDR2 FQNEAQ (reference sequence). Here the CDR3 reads CASSPTFGGSYNEQFF. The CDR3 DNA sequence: TGTGCCAGCAGCCCCACGTTCGGAGGATCTTACAATGAGCAGTTCTTC.

The CDR3 reads CASSPGGGYSNQPQHF. Written as DNA, the CDR3 is TGTGCCAGCTCACCGGGGGGGGGATATAGCAATCAGCCCCAGCATTTT. V is TRBV18 and J is TRBJ1-5, with TRBD1 as a possible D gene (5 bases). The CDR3 length is 16 residues. Germline values: CDR1 KGHSH, CDR2 LQKENI. V lost 3 bases and J lost 0, with 12 bases in between.

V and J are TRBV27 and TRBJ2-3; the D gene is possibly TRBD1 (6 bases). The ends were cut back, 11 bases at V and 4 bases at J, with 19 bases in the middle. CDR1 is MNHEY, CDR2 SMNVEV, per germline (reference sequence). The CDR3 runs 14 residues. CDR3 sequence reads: CAGGSSPDPDTQYF. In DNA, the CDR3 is TGTGCCGGGGGCAGTAGCCCCGACCCAGATACGCAGTATTTT.

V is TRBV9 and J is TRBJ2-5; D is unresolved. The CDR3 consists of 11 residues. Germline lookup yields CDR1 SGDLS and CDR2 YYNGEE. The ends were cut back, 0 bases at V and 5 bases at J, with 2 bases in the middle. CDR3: CASSVAETQYF. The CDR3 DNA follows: TGTGCCAGCAGCGTAGCGGAGACCCAGTACTTC.

The CDR3 coding sequence is TGCGCCAGCAGCCCCGAGCAGGCGGGGGGCTACACCTTC. It encodes CASSPEQAGGYTF. The chain links TRBV4-1 to TRBJ1-2; D is uncertain. This CDR3 has 13 residues. The ends were cut back, 4 bases at V and 8 bases at J, with 14 bases in the middle. CDR1 is MGHRA, CDR2 YSYEKL, per germline.

CDR3 region: CASSINGRTNYGYTF. The CDR3 DNA is TGTGCCAGTAGTATAAATGGCAGGACAAACTATGGCTACACCTTC. The chain carries TRBV19 and TRBJ1-2; D perhaps matches TRBD1 (5 bases). With 2 bases removed from V and 2 bases from J, the gap between germline ends came to 12 bases. The CDR3 runs 15 residues. Germline CDR1 LNHDA, CDR2 SQIVND (reference sequence). Complete variable domain (other parts from reference TRBV19 and TRBJ1-2): DGGITQSPKYLFRKEGQNVTLSCEQNLNHDAMYWYRQDPGQGLRLIYYSQIVNDFQKGDIAEGYSVSREKKESFPLTVTSAQKNPTAFYLCASSINGRTNYGYTFGSGTRLTVV.

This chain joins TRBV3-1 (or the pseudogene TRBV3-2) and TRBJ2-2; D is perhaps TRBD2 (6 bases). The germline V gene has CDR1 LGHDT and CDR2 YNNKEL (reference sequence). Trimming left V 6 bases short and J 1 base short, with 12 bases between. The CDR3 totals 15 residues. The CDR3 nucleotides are TGTGCCAGCAGGGGGGAGGACTTGAACACCGGGGAGCTGTTTTTT. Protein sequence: CASRGEDLNTGELFF.

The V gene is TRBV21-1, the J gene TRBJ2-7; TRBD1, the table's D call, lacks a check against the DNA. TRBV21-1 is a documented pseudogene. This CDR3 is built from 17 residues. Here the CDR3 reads CASSKASGVVRDYEQYF. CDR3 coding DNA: TGTGCCAGCAGCAAAGCCTCAGGGGTCGTACGGGACTACGAGCAGTACTTC.

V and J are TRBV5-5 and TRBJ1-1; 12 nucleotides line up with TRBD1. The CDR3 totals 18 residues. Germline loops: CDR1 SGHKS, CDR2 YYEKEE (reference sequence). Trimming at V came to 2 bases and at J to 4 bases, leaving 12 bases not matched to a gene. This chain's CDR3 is CASSLRPGTGGRGTEAFF. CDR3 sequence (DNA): TGTGCCAGCAGCTTACGTCCCGGGACAGGGGGCCGGGGCACTGAAGCTTTCTTT.

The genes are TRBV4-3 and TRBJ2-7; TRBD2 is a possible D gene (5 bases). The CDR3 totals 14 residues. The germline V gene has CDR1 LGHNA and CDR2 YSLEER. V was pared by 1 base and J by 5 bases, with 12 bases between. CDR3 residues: CASSQAREADEQYF. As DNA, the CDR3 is TGCGCCAGCAGCCAAGCACGGGAAGCGGACGAGCAGTACTTC.

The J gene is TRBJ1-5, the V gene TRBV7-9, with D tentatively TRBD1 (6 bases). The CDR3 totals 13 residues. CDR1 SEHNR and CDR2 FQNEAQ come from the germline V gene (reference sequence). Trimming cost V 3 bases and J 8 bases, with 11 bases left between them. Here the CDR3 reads CASSFGGPEPQHF. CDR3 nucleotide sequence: TGTGCCAGCAGCTTCGGGGGGCCGGAGCCCCAGCATTTT.

The CDR3 bases are TGTGCCAGCGGGGCCCTCGAGACAGATACGCAGTATTTT. This gives the protein CASGALETDTQYF. The chain couples TRBV28 to TRBJ2-3, with D perhaps matching TRBD1 (5 bases). The ends were cut back, 8 bases at V and 3 bases at J, with 12 bases in the middle. The CDR3 has 13 residues. Looked up from germline, CDR1 is MDHEN and CDR2 is SYDVKM.

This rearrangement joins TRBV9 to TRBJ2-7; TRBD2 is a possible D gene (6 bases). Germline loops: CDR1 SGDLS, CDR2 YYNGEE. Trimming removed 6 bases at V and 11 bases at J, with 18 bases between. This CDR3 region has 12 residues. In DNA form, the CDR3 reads TGTGCCAGCACCGAAGACGGGGGATGCGAGTACTTC. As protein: CASTEDGGCEYF.

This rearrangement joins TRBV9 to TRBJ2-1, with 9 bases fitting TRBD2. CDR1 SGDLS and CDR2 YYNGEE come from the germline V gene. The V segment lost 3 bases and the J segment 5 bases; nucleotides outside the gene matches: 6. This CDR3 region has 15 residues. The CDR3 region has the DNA TGTGCCAGCAGCGGCGGACTAGCGAGGCACAATGAGCAGTTCTTC. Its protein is CASSGGLARHNEQFF.

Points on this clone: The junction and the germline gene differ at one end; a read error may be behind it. This CDR3 is CASSVDRNEKLFF. CDR3 in DNA: TGTGCCAGCAGCGTAGACAGGAATGAAAAACTGTTTTTT. This rearrangement joins TRBV11-2 to TRBJ1-4; possibly TRBD1 for D (6 bases). The germline V gene encodes CDR1 SGHAT and CDR2 FQNNGV. This CDR3 is built from 13 residues.

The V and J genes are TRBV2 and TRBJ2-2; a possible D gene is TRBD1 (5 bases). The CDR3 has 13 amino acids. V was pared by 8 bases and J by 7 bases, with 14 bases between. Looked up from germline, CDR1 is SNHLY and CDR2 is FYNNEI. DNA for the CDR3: TGTGCCAGCGGCAGGGAAGCGAACGGGGAGCTGTTTTTT. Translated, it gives CASGREANGELFF.

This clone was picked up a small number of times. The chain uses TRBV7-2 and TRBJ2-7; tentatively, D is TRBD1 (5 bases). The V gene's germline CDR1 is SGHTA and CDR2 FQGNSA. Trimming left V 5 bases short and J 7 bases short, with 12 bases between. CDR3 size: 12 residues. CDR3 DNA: TGTGCCAGCAGCGCAAACAGGTTTGAGCAGTACTTC. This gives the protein CASSANRFEQYF. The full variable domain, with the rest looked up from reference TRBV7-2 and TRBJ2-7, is GAGVSQSPSNKVTEKGKDVELRCDPISGHTALYWYRQSLGQGLEFLIYFQGNSAPDKSGLPSDRFSAERTGGSVSTLTIQRTQQEDSAVYLCASSANRFEQYFGPGTRLTVT.

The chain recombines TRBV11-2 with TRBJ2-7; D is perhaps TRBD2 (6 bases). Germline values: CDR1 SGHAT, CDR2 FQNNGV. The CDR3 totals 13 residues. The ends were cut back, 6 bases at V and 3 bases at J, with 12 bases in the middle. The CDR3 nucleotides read TGTGCCAGCAGACCTTTCGGGGGCTACGAGCAGTACTTC. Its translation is CASRPFGGYEQYF.

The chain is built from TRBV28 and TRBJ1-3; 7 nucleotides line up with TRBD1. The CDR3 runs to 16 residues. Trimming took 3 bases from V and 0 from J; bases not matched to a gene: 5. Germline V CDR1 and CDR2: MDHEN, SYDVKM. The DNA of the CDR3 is TGTGCCAGCAGTTTGACAGGGACAACCTCTGGAAACACCATATATTTT. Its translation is CASSLTGTTSGNTIYF.

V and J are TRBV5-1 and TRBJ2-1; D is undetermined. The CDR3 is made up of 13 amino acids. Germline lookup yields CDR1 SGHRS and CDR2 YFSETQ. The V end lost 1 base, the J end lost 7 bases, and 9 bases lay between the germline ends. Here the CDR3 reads CASSLNLQNEQFF. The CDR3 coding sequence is TGCGCCAGCAGCTTGAATTTACAAAATGAGCAGTTCTTC.

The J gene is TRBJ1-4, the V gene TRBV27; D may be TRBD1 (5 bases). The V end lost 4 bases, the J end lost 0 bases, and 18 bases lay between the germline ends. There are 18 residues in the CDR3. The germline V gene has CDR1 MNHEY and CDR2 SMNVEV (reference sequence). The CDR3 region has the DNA TGTGCCAGCAGTTACAGACAGCCGACCCCTGCAACTAATGAAAAACTGTTTTTT. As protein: CASSYRQPTPATNEKLFF.

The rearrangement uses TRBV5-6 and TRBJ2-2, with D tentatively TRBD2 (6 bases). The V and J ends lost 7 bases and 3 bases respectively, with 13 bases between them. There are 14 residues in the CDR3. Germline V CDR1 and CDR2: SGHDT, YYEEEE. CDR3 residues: CASAGWGDTGELFF. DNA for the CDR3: TGTGCCAGCGCCGGATGGGGGGACACCGGGGAGCTGTTTTTT.

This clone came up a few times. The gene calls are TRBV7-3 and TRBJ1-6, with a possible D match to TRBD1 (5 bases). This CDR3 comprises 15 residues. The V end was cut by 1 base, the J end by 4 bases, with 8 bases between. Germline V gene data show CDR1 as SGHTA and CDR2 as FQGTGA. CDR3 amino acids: CASSLIGGYNSPLHF. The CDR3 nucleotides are TGTGCCAGCAGCTTAATCGGGGGTTATAATTCACCCCTCCACTTT.